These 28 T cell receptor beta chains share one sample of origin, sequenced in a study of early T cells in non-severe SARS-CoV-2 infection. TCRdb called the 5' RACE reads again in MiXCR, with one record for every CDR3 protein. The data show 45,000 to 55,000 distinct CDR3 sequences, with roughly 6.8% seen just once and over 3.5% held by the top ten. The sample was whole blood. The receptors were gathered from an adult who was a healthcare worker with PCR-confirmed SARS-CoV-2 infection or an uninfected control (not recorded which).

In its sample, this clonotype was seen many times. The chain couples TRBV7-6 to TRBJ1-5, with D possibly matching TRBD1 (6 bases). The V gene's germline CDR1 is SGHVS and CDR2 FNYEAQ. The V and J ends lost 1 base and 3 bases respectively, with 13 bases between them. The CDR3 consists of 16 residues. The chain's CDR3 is CASSLEPGAPNQPQHF. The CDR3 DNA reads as TGTGCCAGCAGCTTAGAACCAGGGGCGCCCAATCAGCCCCAGCATTTT.

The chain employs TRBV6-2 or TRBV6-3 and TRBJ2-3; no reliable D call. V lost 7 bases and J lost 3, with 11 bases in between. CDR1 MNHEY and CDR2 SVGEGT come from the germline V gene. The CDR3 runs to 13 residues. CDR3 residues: CASTRGTTDTQYF. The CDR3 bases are TGTGCCAGCACCCGCGGAACGACAGATACGCAGTATTTT.

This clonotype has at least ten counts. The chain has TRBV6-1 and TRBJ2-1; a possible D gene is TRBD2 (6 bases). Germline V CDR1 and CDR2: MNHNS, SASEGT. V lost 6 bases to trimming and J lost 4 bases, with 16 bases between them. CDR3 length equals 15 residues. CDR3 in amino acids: CASRIQTGVYNEQFF. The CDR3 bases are TGTGCCAGCAGGATCCAAACGGGGGTTTACAATGAGCAGTTCTTC.

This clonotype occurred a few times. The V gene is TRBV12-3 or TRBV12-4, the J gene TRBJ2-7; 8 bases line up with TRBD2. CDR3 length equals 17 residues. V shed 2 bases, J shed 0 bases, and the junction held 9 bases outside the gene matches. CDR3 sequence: CASSLRPPGTSSYEQYF. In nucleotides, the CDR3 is TGTGCCAGCAGTTTACGTCCTCCCGGGACTAGCTCCTACGAGCAGTACTTC.

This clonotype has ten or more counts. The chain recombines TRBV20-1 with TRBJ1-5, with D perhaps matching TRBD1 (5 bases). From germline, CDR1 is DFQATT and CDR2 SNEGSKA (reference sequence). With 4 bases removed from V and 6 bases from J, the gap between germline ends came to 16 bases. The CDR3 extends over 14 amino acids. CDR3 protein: CSANSGTSTQPQHF. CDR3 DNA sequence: TGCAGTGCTAACTCCGGGACTTCCACTCAGCCCCAGCATTTT.

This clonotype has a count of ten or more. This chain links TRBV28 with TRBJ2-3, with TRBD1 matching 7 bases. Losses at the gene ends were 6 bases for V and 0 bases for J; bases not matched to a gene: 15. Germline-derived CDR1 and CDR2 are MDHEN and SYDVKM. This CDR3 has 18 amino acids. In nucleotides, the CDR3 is TGTGCCAGCAGCCCTATCATAGGGGGCGGGTCTAGCACAGATACGCAGTATTTT. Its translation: CASSPIIGGGSSTDTQYF. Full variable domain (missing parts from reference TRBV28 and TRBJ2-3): DVKVTQSSRYLVKRTGEKVFLECVQDMDHENMFWYRQDPGLGLRLIYFSYDVKMKEKGDIPEGYSVSREKKERFSLILESASTNQTSMYLCASSPIIGGGSSTDTQYFGPGTRLTVL.

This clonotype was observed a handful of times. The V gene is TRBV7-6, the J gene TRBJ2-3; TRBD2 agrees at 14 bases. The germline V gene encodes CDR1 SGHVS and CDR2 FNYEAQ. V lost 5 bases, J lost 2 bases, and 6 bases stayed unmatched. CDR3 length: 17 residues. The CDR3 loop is CASSPRTSGGITDTQYF. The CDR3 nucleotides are TGTGCCAGCAGCCCCAGGACTAGCGGGGGGATCACAGATACGCAGTATTTT.

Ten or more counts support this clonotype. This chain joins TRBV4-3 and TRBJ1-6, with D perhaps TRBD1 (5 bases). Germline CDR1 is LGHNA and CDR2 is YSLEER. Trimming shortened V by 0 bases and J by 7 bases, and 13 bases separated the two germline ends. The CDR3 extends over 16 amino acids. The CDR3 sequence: CASSQESRAPNSPLHF. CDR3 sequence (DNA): TGCGCCAGCAGCCAAGAATCCAGGGCCCCCAATTCACCCCTCCACTTT.

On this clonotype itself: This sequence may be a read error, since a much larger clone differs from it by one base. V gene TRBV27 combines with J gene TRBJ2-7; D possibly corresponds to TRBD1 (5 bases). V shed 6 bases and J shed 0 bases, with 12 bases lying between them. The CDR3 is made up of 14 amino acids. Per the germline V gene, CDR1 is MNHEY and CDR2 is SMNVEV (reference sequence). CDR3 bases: TGTGCCAGCAGCCCGACAGTTAGCTCCTACGAGCAGTACTTC. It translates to CASSPTVSSYEQYF.

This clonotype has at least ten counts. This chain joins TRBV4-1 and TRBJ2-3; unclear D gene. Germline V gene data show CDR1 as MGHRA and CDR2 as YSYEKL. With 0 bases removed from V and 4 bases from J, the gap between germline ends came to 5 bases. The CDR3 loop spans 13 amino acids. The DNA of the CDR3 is TGCGCCAGCAGCCAAGACCCCCCAGATACGCAGTATTTT. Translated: CASSQDPPDTQYF.

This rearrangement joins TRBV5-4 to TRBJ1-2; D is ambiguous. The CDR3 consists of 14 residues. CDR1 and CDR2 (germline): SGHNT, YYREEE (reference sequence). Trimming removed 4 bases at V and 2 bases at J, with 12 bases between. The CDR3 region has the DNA TGTGCCAGCAGCCCCAGGAGAAGCAACTATGGCTACACCTTC. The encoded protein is CASSPRRSNYGYTF.

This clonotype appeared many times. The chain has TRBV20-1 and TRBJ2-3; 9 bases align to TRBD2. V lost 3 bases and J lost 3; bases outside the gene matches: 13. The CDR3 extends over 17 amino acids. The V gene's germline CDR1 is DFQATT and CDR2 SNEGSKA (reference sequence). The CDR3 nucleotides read TGCAGTGCTAGCCTCACAATAGCGGGGGCCTCAACAGATACGCAGTATTTT. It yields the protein CSASLTIAGASTDTQYF.

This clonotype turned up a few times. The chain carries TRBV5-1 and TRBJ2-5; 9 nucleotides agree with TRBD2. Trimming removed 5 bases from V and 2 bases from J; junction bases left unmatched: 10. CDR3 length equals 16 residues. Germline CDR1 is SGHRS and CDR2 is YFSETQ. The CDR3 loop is CASRPGGLAGQETQYF. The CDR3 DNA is TGCGCCAGCAGACCCGGAGGGCTAGCGGGACAAGAGACCCAGTACTTC.

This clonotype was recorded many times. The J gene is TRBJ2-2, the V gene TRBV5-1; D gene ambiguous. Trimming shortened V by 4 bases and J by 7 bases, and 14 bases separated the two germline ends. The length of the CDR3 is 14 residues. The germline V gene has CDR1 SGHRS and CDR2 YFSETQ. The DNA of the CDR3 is TGCGCCAGCAGCCCCGACCCCCCTCTCGGGGAGCTGTTTTTT. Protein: CASSPDPPLGELFF.

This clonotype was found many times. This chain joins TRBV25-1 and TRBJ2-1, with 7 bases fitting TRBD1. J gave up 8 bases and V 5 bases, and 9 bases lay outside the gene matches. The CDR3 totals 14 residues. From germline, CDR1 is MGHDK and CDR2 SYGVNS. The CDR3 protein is CASSLQTGIDEQFF. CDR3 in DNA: TGTGCCAGCAGTCTACAGACAGGGATCGATGAGCAGTTCTTC.

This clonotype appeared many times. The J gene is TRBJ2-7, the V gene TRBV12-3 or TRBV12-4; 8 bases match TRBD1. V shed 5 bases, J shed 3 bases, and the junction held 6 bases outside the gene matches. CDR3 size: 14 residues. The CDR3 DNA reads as TGTGCCAGCAGTATCTGGACAGGGAGCTACGAGCAGTACTTC. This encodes CASSIWTGSYEQYF.

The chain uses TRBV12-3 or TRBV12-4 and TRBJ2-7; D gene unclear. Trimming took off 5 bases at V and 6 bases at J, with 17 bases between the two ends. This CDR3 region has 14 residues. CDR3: CASSPSRVAAEQYF. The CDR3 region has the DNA TGTGCCAGCAGTCCCTCCCGAGTAGCTGCCGAGCAGTACTTC.

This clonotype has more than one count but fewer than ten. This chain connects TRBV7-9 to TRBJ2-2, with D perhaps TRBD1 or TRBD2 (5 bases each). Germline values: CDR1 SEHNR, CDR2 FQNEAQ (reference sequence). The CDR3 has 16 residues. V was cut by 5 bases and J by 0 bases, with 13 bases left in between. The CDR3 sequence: CASSPLGPTNTGELFF. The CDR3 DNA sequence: TGTGCCAGCAGCCCACTGGGACCTACGAACACCGGGGAGCTGTTTTTT. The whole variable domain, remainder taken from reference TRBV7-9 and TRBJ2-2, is DTGVSQNPRHKITKRGQNVTFRCDPISEHNRLYWYRQTLGQGPEFLTYFQNEAQLEKSRLLSDRFSAERPKGSFSTLEIQRTEQGDSAMYLCASSPLGPTNTGELFFGEGSRLTVL.

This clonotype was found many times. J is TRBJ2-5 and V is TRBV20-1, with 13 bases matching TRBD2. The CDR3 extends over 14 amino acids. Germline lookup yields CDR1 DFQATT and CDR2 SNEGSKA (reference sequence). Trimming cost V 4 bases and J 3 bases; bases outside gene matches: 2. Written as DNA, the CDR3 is TGCAGTGCTATGGGACTAGCGGGAAAAGAGACCCAGTACTTC. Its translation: CSAMGLAGKETQYF.

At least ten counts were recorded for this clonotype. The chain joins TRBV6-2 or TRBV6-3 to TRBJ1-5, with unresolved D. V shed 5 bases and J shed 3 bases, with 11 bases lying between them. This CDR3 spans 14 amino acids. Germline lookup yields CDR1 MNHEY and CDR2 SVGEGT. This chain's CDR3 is CASSLDGFNQPQHF. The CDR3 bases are TGTGCCAGCAGTCTGGACGGCTTCAATCAGCCCCAGCATTTT.

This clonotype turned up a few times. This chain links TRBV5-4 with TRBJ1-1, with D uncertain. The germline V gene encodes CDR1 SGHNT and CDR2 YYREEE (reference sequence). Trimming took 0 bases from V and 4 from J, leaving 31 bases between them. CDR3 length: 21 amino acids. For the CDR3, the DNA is TGTGCCAGCAGCTTGGCCCTAGGCCGATCACATATTGGTCTGAGGACCACTGAAGCTTTCTTT. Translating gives CASSLALGRSHIGLRTTEAFF.

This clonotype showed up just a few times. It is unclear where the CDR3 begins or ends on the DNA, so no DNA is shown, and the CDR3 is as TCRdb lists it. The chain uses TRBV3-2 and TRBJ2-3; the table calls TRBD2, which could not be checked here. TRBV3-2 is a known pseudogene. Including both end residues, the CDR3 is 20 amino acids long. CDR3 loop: CASSAAVGLGTGGGADTQYF.

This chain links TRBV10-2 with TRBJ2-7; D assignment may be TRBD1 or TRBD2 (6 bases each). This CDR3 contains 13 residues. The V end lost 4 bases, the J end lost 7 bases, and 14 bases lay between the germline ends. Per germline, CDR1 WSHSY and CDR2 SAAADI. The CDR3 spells CASSVTEGGEQYF. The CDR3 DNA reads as TGCGCCAGCAGTGTGACAGAAGGGGGGGAGCAGTACTTC.

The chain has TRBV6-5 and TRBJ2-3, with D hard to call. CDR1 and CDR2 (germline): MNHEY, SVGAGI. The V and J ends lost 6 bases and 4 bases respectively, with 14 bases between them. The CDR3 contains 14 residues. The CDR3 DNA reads TGTGCCAGCAGACAATTCGATGGCGCAGATACGCAGTATTTT. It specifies CASRQFDGADTQYF.

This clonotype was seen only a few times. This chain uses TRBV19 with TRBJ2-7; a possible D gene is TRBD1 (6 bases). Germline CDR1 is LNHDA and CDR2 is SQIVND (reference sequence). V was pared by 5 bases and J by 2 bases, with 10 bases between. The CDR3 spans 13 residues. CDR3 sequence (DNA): TGTGCCAGTAGTTGGGGGCCAACCTACGAGCAGTACTTC. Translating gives CASSWGPTYEQYF.

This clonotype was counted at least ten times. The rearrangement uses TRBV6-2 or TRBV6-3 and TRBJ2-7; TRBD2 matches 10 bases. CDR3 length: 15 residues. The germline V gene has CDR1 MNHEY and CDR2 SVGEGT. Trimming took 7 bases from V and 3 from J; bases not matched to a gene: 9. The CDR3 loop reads CASTPGLADFYEQYF. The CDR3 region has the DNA TGTGCCAGCACCCCCGGACTAGCGGACTTCTACGAGCAGTACTTC.

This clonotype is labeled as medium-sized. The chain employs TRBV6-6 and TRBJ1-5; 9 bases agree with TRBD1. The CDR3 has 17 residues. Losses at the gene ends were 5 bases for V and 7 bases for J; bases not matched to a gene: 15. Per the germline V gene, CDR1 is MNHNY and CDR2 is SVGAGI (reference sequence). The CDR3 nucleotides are TGTGCCAGCAGTCGCTCCACGTTACAGGGGGCTGGGCAGCCCCAGCATTTT. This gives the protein CASSRSTLQGAGQPQHF.

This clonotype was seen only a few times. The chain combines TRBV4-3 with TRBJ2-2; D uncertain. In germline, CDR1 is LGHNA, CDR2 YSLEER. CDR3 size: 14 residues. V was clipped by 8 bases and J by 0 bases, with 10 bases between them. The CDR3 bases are TGCGCCAGCCTCGGTAATCCGAACACCGGGGAGCTGTTTTTT. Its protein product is CASLGNPNTGELFF.